This entry lists 24 T cell receptor beta chains sequenced from one sample in a study of blood T cell repertoires in COVID-19 (dated by TCRdb to the early 2020s). The library came from the immunoSEQ multiplex PCR assay. TCRdb carries this immuneACCESS record with in-frame sequences only. Its versions omit some clonotypes, under half of them owing to an unresolved V gene in the studies checked, with the rest unexplained. For this sample the table gives 150,000 or so clones, of which about nine tenths were detected only once. The ten largest make up roughly 2.2% of the sample. Sequencing was done on a sample of peripheral blood. The receptors here all came from a woman aged 65 to 85 with acute or convalescent COVID-19.

The chain employs TRBV18 and TRBJ2-3; 7 nucleotides match TRBD2. The CDR3 covers 15 residues. Germline assignment: CDR1 KGHSH and CDR2 LQKENI. J lost 3 bases, V lost 3 bases, and 6 bases had no gene match. The CDR3 DNA reads as TGTGCCAGCTCACCGGCGCCTAGCGGAACAGATACGCAGTATTTT. Translated: CASSPAPSGTDTQYF.

This chain links TRBV27 with TRBJ1-6, with D perhaps matching TRBD1 (5 bases). With 8 bases removed from V and 4 bases from J, the gap between germline ends came to 6 bases. CDR3 length equals 12 residues. The germline gives CDR1 MNHEY, CDR2 SMNVEV (reference sequence). CDR3 region: CASGAYNSPLHF. As DNA, the CDR3 is TGTGCCAGCGGGGCTTATAATTCACCCCTCCACTTT.

In this sample, this clone turned up once. The chain couples TRBV19 to TRBJ2-1; D is perhaps TRBD2 (5 bases). The CDR3 runs to 18 residues. Trimming cost V 2 bases and J 4 bases, with 21 bases left between them. The germline gives CDR1 LNHDA, CDR2 SQIVND (reference sequence). The CDR3 is CASSIPVGSAQKYNEQFF. CDR3 sequence (DNA): TGTGCCAGTAGTATACCAGTGGGGAGCGCCCAGAAATACAATGAGCAGTTCTTC.

The rearrangement links TRBV9 to TRBJ2-2; TRBD2 is a possible D gene (6 bases). The CDR3 is made up of 17 amino acids. Germline V gene data show CDR1 as SGDLS and CDR2 as YYNGEE. V was clipped by 1 base and J by 4 bases, with 17 bases between them. The chain's CDR3 is CASSVMEGTLSTGELFF. DNA of the CDR3: TGTGCCAGCAGCGTAATGGAGGGGACGTTAAGCACCGGGGAGCTGTTTTTT.

The chain has TRBV14 and TRBJ2-2; no reliable D call. This CDR3 spans 16 amino acids. V shed 4 bases and J shed 0 bases, with 12 bases lying between them. Germline values: CDR1 SGHDN, CDR2 FVKESK. The CDR3 DNA follows: TGTGCCAGCAGCCCACACTACACGTCGAACACCGGGGAGCTGTTTTTT. This gives the protein CASSPHYTSNTGELFF.

V and J are TRBV7-8 and TRBJ2-3; 8 bases map to TRBD1. J gave up 2 bases and V 5 bases, and 9 bases lay outside the gene matches. Looked up from germline, CDR1 is SGHVS and CDR2 is FQNEAQ. This CDR3 is built from 16 residues. In nucleotides, the CDR3 is TGTGCCAGCAGCGCCCGACAGGGGCTCTACACAGATACGCAGTATTTT. Translated: CASSARQGLYTDTQYF.

This chain links TRBV5-1 with TRBJ1-5; D is unclear. The CDR3 spans 17 residues. Per germline, CDR1 SGHRS and CDR2 YFSETQ. Deletions cut 4 bases from V and 1 base from J, with 18 bases between. CDR3 residues: CASSPRGSGLSNQPQHF. The CDR3 DNA follows: TGCGCCAGCAGCCCCCGTGGCTCAGGATTGAGCAATCAGCCCCAGCATTTT.

This chain joins TRBV7-2 and TRBJ1-2, with D possibly matching TRBD1 (6 bases). CDR3 length: 13 residues. V dropped 5 bases and J dropped 5 bases, with 12 bases sitting between them. The germline gives CDR1 SGHTA, CDR2 FQGNSA. The CDR3 sequence is CASSPRGEYGYTF. In DNA, the CDR3 is TGTGCCAGCAGCCCCAGGGGAGAATATGGCTACACCTTC.

This clone was picked up one time. The rearrangement uses TRBV19 and TRBJ1-2, with TRBD1 matching over 10 bases. After removal of 0 bases from V and 5 bases from J, the junction contained 15 bases not matched to a gene. The CDR3 length is 19 residues. Germline values: CDR1 LNHDA, CDR2 SQIVND (reference sequence). The CDR3 region is CASSIDPPWTGGSRYGYTF. Here the CDR3 DNA reads TGTGCCAGTAGTATAGACCCCCCATGGACAGGGGGTTCCCGGTATGGCTACACCTTC.

V and J are TRBV2 and TRBJ2-1; 11 positions agree with TRBD2. Germline V gene sequence: CDR1 SNHLY, CDR2 FYNNEI. V dropped 1 base and J dropped 4; count of bases not matched to a gene: 3. The CDR3 extends over 16 amino acids. CDR3 amino acids: CASSEVVAGGYNEQFF. The CDR3 region has the DNA TGTGCCAGCAGTGAAGTAGTAGCGGGGGGGTACAATGAGCAGTTCTTC.

The V gene is TRBV6-4, the J gene TRBJ1-6; no reliable D call. This CDR3 spans 14 amino acids. V lost 6 bases, J lost 7 bases, and 13 bases lay in between. The germline V gene encodes CDR1 MRHNA and CDR2 SNTAGT. The CDR3 DNA is TGTGCCAGCAGCCAAGGACTGATGAATTCACCCCTCCACTTT. Its translation: CASSQGLMNSPLHF.

V is TRBV4-3 and J is TRBJ1-1, with TRBD1 identical over 8 bases. The germline CDR1 and CDR2 sequences are LGHNA and YSLEER. V shed 4 bases and J 4 bases; nucleotides not matched to a gene: 8. The CDR3 length is 15 residues. CDR3 DNA sequence: TGCGCCAGCAGCCCAGGCCAGGGGGCGGGCACTGAAGCTTTCTTT. Its protein is CASSPGQGAGTEAFF.

V is TRBV4-3 and J is TRBJ1-6; TRBD1 might be the D (5 bases). The CDR3 consists of 19 residues. V was trimmed by 0 bases and J by 0 bases, leaving 15 bases between them. From germline, CDR1 is LGHNA and CDR2 YSLEER. This chain's CDR3 is CASSQDGASRFSYNSPLHF. The CDR3 nucleotides read TGCGCCAGCAGCCAAGATGGGGCTTCCAGGTTCTCCTATAATTCACCCCTCCACTTT.

The rearrangement links TRBV9 to TRBJ1-1; possibly TRBD1 for D (6 bases). This CDR3 has 13 amino acids. The V end was cut by 0 bases, the J end by 4 bases, with 7 bases between. Germline CDR1 and CDR2: SGDLS and YYNGEE. The CDR3 DNA reads as TGTGCCAGCAGCGTAGTACAGGGCACTGAAGCTTTCTTT. Residues: CASSVVQGTEAFF. Full variable domain (remainder filled in from reference TRBV9 and TRBJ1-1): DSGVTQTPKHLITATGQRVTLRCSPRSGDLSVYWYQQSLDQGLQFLIQYYNGEERAKGNILERFSAQQFPDLHSELNLSSLELGDSALYFCASSVVQGTEAFFGQGTRLTVV.

The J gene is TRBJ1-5, the V gene TRBV5-5; TRBD1 is a possible D gene (6 bases). This CDR3 is 14 amino acids long. V gave up 5 bases and J gave up 5 bases, with 14 bases separating them. CDR1 is SGHKS, CDR2 YYEKEE, per germline (reference sequence). The CDR3 loop reads CASSPGTIYQPQHF. DNA of the CDR3: TGTGCCAGCAGTCCCGGGACAATCTATCAGCCCCAGCATTTT.

The V gene is TRBV19, the J gene TRBJ1-4, with 8 bases lining up with TRBD1. Trimming removed 4 bases from V and 2 bases from J; junction bases left unmatched: 6. Germline assignment: CDR1 LNHDA and CDR2 SQIVND (reference sequence). This CDR3 comprises 16 residues. The CDR3 DNA is TGTGCCAGTAGTAACGGCAGGGGGCTTACTAATGAAAAACTGTTTTTT. It is translated as CASSNGRGLTNEKLFF.

The V gene is TRBV27, the J gene TRBJ1-5, with 7 bases fitting TRBD1. Germline CDR1 is MNHEY and CDR2 is SMNVEV (reference sequence). Trimming cost V 6 bases and J 4 bases; bases outside gene matches: 12. The CDR3 totals 16 residues. This CDR3 reads CASSRLHDRDNQPQHF. The DNA of the CDR3 is TGTGCCAGCAGCCGCCTCCACGACAGGGATAATCAGCCCCAGCATTTT.

This clone was picked up one time. This CDR3 is CASSRRTGERETQYF. DNA for the CDR3: TGCGCCAGCAGCCGCCGGACAGGGGAGAGGGAGACCCAGTACTTC. J is TRBJ2-5 and V is TRBV5-1; 9 bases align to TRBD1. Trimming cost V 4 bases and J 5 bases; bases outside gene matches: 9. The CDR3 spans 15 residues. The germline CDR1 and CDR2 sequences are SGHRS and YFSETQ.

The table lists this clone with a count of one. CDR3 amino acids: CASSYRGYRKSNQPQHF. CDR3 DNA: TGTGCCAGCAGTTACAGGGGGTATAGAAAAAGCAATCAGCCCCAGCATTTT. The chain is built from TRBV28 and TRBJ1-5, with 8 bases that match TRBD1. V lost 4 bases and J lost 1; bases outside the gene matches: 9. From germline, CDR1 is MDHEN and CDR2 SYDVKM. The CDR3 consists of 17 residues.

This clone appeared once. The J gene is TRBJ1-1, the V gene TRBV11-3; 8 positions match TRBD1. Germline V CDR1 and CDR2: SGHNT, YENEEA. This CDR3 has 15 amino acids. The junction had 3 bases not matched to a gene; V was cut back by 1 base and J by 2 bases. In DNA, the CDR3 is TGTGCCAGCAGCTTAGGACAGGGGCGAAACACTGAAGCTTTCTTT. Translating it yields CASSLGQGRNTEAFF.

This clone was picked up one time. The CDR3 region is CASSLARTASPLHF. CDR3 nucleotides: TGTGCCAGCAGCTTAGCGCGGACAGCTTCACCCCTCCACTTT. This chain uses TRBV7-2 with TRBJ1-6, with TRBD1 as a possible D gene (6 bases). CDR1 SGHTA and CDR2 FQGNSA come from the germline V gene. Trimming stripped 0 bases from V and 9 bases from J, with 9 bases between. This CDR3 is built from 14 residues. Full variable domain (rest looked up from reference TRBV7-2 and TRBJ1-6): GAGVSQSPSNKVTEKGKDVELRCDPISGHTALYWYRQSLGQGLEFLIYFQGNSAPDKSGLPSDRFSAERTGGSVSTLTIQRTQQEDSAVYLCASSLARTASPLHFGNGTRLTVT.

This clone is a singleton in its sample. This chain links TRBV30 with TRBJ1-2; maybe TRBD1 (6 bases). Germline values: CDR1 GTSNPN, CDR2 SVGIG (reference sequence). The V end lost 3 bases, the J end lost 6 bases, and 14 bases lay between the germline ends. The CDR3 covers 13 residues. The CDR3 region has the DNA TGTGCCTGGAGAGACAGGTTCATCGATGGCTACACCTTC. It yields the protein CAWRDRFIDGYTF.

The chain joins TRBV7-2 to TRBJ1-3, with D possibly TRBD1 on 5 matching bases. V was cut by 5 bases and J by 2 bases, with 13 bases left in between. The CDR3 is 15 amino acids. The V gene's germline CDR1 is SGHTA and CDR2 FQGNSA. CDR3 in amino acids: CASSPQGGPGNTIYF. The CDR3 DNA sequence: TGTGCCAGCAGCCCCCAGGGAGGGCCTGGAAACACCATATATTTT.

This clone was seen once. This chain uses TRBV7-2 with TRBJ2-7, with TRBD2 identical over 8 bases. CDR3 length equals 14 residues. Germline CDR1 is SGHTA and CDR2 is FQGNSA. Losses at the gene ends were 7 bases for V and 0 bases for J; bases not matched to a gene: 5. CDR3 DNA: TGTGCCAGCACGGCGGGGGGTGCCTCCTACGAGCAGTACTTC. Its protein product is CASTAGGASYEQYF.